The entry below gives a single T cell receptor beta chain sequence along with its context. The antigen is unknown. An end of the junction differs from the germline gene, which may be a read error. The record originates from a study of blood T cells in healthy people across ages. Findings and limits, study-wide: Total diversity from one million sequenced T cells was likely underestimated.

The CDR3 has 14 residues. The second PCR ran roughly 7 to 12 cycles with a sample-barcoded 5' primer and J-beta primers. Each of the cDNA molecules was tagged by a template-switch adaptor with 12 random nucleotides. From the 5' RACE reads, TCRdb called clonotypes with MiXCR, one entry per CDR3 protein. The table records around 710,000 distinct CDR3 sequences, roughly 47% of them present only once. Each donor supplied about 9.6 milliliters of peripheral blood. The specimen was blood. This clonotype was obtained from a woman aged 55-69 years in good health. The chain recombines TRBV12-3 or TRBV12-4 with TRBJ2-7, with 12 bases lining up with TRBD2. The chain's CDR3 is CASSGLAGSYERYF. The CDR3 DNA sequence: TGTGCCAGCAGCGGACTAGCGGGGTCCTACGAGCGGTACTTC.